The rows below give T cell receptor beta chains drawn from one sample of a study of regulatory T cells in long-lasting Graves disease. In TCRdb, the multiplex PCR reads were re-called with MiXCR into one record per CDR3 protein. The sample consists of 700,000 or so distinct CDR3 sequences, approximately 31% of them appearing once. The sequencing here drew on peripheral blood mononuclear cells (PBMCs), taken when the disease was refractory, from a patient treated with antithyroid drugs. The origin of the receptors is a female donor with Graves disease. The CDR3 runs from the conserved cysteine through the conserved F or W. Each record gives: V gene, J gene, CDR3 protein.

v_call: TRBV5-1
j_call: TRBJ2-6
cdr3_aa: CASSLTSSGANVLTF

v_call: TRBV28
j_call: TRBJ2-7
cdr3_aa: CASSLSYTSYEQYF

v_call: TRBV12-3/TRBV12-4
j_call: TRBJ2-5
cdr3_aa: CASSVGVAGAQETQYF

v_call: TRBV20-1
j_call: TRBJ1-1
cdr3_aa: CSASFPGGGGTEAFF

v_call: TRBV12-3/TRBV12-4
j_call: TRBJ1-1
cdr3_aa: CASSLWGQTNTEAFF

v_call: TRBV29-1
j_call: TRBJ2-5
cdr3_aa: CSVDLAETQYF

v_call: TRBV2
j_call: TRBJ1-2
cdr3_aa: CASSGGSSSYTF

v_call: TRBV18
j_call: TRBJ1-4
cdr3_aa: CASSPVPKQEKLFF

v_call: TRBV11-2
j_call: TRBJ1-5
cdr3_aa: CASSSVDRGSNQPQHF

v_call: TRBV6-1
j_call: TRBJ1-2
cdr3_aa: CASRPSTGHGYTF

v_call: TRBV18
j_call: TRBJ1-3
cdr3_aa: CASSRQTGNTIYF

v_call: TRBV5-1
j_call: TRBJ1-2
cdr3_aa: CASSLKVDYGYTF

v_call: TRBV19
j_call: TRBJ1-5
cdr3_aa: CASSIRTTDPNRPQHF

v_call: TRBV9
j_call: TRBJ1-4
cdr3_aa: CASSARGSNEKLFF

v_call: TRBV12-3/TRBV12-4
j_call: TRBJ1-4
cdr3_aa: CASSAADRVAEKLFF

v_call: TRBV7-9
j_call: TRBJ1-1
cdr3_aa: CASSSGGGNTEAFF

v_call: TRBV12-3/TRBV12-4
j_call: TRBJ2-2
cdr3_aa: CASSLANRRATGELFF

v_call: TRBV5-5
j_call: TRBJ1-1
cdr3_aa: CASSLGQTYPVTEAFF

v_call: TRBV12-3/TRBV12-4
j_call: TRBJ1-5
cdr3_aa: CASSTGTGGHNQPQHF

v_call: TRBV7-9
j_call: TRBJ1-1
cdr3_aa: CASSLEASNTEAFF

v_call: TRBV2
j_call: TRBJ1-2
cdr3_aa: CASSEGNYLTVSYGYTF

v_call: TRBV12-5
j_call: TRBJ2-2
cdr3_aa: CASPPSYRADQSGGELFF

v_call: TRBV11-2
j_call: TRBJ1-2
cdr3_aa: CASSLGAGTKLYGYTF

v_call: TRBV6-2/TRBV6-3
j_call: TRBJ1-2
cdr3_aa: CASSSLSNIGGYTF

v_call: TRBV6-1
j_call: TRBJ2-7
cdr3_aa: CASSAGRQFYEQYF

v_call: TRBV14
j_call: TRBJ1-1
cdr3_aa: CASSLKTGGTEAFF

v_call: TRBV12-3/TRBV12-4
j_call: TRBJ2-1
cdr3_aa: CASSHIGQEQFF

v_call: TRBV19
j_call: TRBJ1-6
cdr3_aa: CASAPGAYSPLHF

v_call: TRBV20-1
j_call: TRBJ1-6
cdr3_aa: CSARAPGQSSPLHF

v_call: TRBV2
j_call: TRBJ2-7
cdr3_aa: CASSKKGTSAHSYEQYF

v_call: TRBV16
j_call: TRBJ1-5
cdr3_aa: CASSQRGQGPNQPQHF

v_call: TRBV11-2
j_call: TRBJ2-2
cdr3_aa: CASSQQGTSGELFF

v_call: TRBV5-1
j_call: TRBJ1-2
cdr3_aa: CASSLHRGGGYTF

v_call: TRBV20-1
j_call: TRBJ2-7
cdr3_aa: CSASKDSSYEQYF

v_call: TRBV20-1
j_call: TRBJ1-2
cdr3_aa: CSAPTRNYGYTF

v_call: TRBV11-2
j_call: TRBJ2-5
cdr3_aa: CASSSPEGETQYF

v_call: TRBV28
j_call: TRBJ1-4
cdr3_aa: CASSFGTGSEKLFF

v_call: TRBV6-1
j_call: TRBJ2-5
cdr3_aa: CASRAVGGETQYF

v_call: TRBV5-4
j_call: TRBJ2-5
cdr3_aa: CASSLGRVKATVRETQYF

v_call: TRBV6-2/TRBV6-3
j_call: TRBJ1-5
cdr3_aa: CASSYSAHQPQHF

v_call: TRBV3-1
j_call: TRBJ2-5
cdr3_aa: CASSQHRQEETQYF

v_call: TRBV2
j_call: TRBJ2-3
cdr3_aa: CASKRTTQGGDTQYF

v_call: TRBV11-3
j_call: TRBJ2-6
cdr3_aa: CASRGGRASGANVLTF

v_call: TRBV7-3
j_call: TRBJ2-5
cdr3_aa: CASSPRGSSGRQTQYF

v_call: TRBV6-1
j_call: TRBJ1-1
cdr3_aa: CASSDRVSTEAFF

v_call: TRBV4-1
j_call: TRBJ1-2
cdr3_aa: CASSQGRTGGGYTF

v_call: TRBV7-3
j_call: TRBJ1-6
cdr3_aa: CASSLRPLGGSPLHF

v_call: TRBV12-3/TRBV12-4
j_call: TRBJ2-7
cdr3_aa: CASSLPGRSYEQYF

v_call: TRBV6-1
j_call: TRBJ2-7
cdr3_aa: CASSSMYEQYF

v_call: TRBV4-2
j_call: TRBJ2-7
cdr3_aa: CASSLKPAGSSYEQYF

v_call: TRBV5-1
j_call: TRBJ1-1
cdr3_aa: CASSLGDRYTEAFF

v_call: TRBV4-1
j_call: TRBJ1-1
cdr3_aa: CASSQFRGRTEAFF

v_call: TRBV25-1
j_call: TRBJ2-2
cdr3_aa: CASRLQGATGELFF

v_call: TRBV15
j_call: TRBJ2-1
cdr3_aa: CATSDTAGDRDEQFF

v_call: TRBV28
j_call: TRBJ1-5
cdr3_aa: CASSLWGSGQPQHF

v_call: TRBV28
j_call: TRBJ1-4
cdr3_aa: CAGGQGGNEKLFF